The TCR beta chain described here comes from a study of CD8+ T cells in alopecia areata. Study background: For 6 to 18 months, tofacitinib was taken, and 6 months off drug followed. Study-level results: When scalp samples are sequenced, resident alphabeta T cells of normal skin are also captured. With patients, TCR sharing proved less clear than in mice, a difference possibly related to HLA.

As concerns this clone: Its antigen is undetermined.

The authors sorted CD4+ and CD8+ T cells from PBMCs. The CDR3 is 14 amino acids. Trimming pared 0 bases from V and 7 bases from J, leaving 12 bases between. Germline lookup yields CDR1 MGHRA and CDR2 YSYEKL. After isolation, RNA underwent reverse transcription to generate cDNA as the sequencing template. Using immunoSEQ multiplex PCR, the repertoire was profiled, and TCRdb retains in-frame clones only, with some absent. The repertoire includes 150,000 or so clones, 67% of them detected once, and 11% sits in the top ten. Specimen: CD8+ T cells sorted from blood, collected at week 0. This sequence originates from a human donor with alopecia areata. V gene TRBV4-1 combines with J gene TRBJ1-2, with D unresolved. DNA for the CDR3: TGCGCCAGCAGCCAAGATTCGGTGGCACGTGGCTACACCTTC. Its translation: CASSQDSVARGYTF.